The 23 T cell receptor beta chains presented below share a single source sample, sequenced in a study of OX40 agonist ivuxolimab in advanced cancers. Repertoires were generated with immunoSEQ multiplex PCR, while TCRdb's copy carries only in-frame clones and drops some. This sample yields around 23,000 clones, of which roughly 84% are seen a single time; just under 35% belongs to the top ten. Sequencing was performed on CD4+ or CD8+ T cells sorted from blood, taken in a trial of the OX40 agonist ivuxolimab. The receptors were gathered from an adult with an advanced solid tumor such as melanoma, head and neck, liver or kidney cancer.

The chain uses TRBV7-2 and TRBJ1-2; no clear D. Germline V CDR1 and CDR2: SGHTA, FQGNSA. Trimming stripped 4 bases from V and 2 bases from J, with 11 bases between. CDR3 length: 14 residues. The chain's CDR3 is CASSSLALNYGYTF. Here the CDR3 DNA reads TGTGCCAGCAGCTCCCTAGCTTTGAACTATGGCTACACCTTC.

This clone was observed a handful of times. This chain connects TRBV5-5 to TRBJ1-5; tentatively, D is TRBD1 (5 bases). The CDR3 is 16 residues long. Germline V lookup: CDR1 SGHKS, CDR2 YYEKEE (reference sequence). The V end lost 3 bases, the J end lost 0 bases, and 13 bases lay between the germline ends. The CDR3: CASSSRDSYSNQPQHF. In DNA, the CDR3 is TGTGCCAGCAGCTCTAGGGACTCCTATAGCAATCAGCCCCAGCATTTT.

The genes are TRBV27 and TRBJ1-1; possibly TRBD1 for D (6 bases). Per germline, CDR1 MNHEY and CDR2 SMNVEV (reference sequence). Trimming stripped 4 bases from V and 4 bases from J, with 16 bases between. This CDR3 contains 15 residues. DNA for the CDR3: TGTGCCAGCAGTTGGCCAGGGGCGGCTGGCACTGAAGCTTTCTTT. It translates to CASSWPGAAGTEAFF.

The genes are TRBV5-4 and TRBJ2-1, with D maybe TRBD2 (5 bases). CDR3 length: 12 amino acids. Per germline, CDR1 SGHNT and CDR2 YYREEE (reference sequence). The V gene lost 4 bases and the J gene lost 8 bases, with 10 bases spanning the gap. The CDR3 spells CASSTGGDEQFF. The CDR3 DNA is TGTGCCAGCAGCACTGGAGGCGATGAGCAGTTCTTC.

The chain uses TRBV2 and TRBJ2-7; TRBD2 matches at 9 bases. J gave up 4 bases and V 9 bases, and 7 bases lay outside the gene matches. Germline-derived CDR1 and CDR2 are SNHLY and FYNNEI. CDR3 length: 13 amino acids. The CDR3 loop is CARTGTSSYEQYF. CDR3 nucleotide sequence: TGTGCCAGGACCGGGACTAGCTCGTACGAGCAGTACTTC. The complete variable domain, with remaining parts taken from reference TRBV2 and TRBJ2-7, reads EPEVTQTPSHQVTQMGQEVILRCVPISNHLYFYWYRQILGQKVEFLVSFYNNEISEKSEIFDDQFSVERPDGSNFTLKIRSTKLEDSAMYFCARTGTSSYEQYFGPGTRLTVT.

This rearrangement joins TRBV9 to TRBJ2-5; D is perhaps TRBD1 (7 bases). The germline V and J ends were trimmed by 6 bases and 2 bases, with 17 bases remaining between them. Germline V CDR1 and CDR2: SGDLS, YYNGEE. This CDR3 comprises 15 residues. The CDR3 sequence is CASTIGGTAQETQYF. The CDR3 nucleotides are TGTGCCAGCACTATTGGCGGGACAGCACAAGAGACCCAGTACTTC.

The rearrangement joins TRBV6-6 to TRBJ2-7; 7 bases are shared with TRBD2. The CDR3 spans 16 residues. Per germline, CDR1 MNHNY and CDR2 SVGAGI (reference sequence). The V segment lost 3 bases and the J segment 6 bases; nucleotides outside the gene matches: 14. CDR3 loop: CASSYPPGGRALEQYF. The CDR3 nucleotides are TGTGCCAGCAGTTATCCCCCGGGAGGAAGGGCTCTCGAGCAGTACTTC.

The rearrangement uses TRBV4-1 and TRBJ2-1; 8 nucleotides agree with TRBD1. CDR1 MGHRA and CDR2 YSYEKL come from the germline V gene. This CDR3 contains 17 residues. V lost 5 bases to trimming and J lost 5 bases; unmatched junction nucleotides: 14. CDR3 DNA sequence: TGCGCCAGCAGCGGCCGCCAGGGGGCGAGGTCTGACAATGAGCAGTTCTTC. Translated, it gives CASSGRQGARSDNEQFF.

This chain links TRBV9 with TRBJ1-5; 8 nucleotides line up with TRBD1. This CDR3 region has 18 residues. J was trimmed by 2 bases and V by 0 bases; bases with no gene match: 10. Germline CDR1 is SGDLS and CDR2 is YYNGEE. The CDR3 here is CASSVGPYTGGRNQPQHF. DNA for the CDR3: TGTGCCAGCAGCGTAGGGCCCTACACAGGGGGACGCAATCAGCCCCAGCATTTT.

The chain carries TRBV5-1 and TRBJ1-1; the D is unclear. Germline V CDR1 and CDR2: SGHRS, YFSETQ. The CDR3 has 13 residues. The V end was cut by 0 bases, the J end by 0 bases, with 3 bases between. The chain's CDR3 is CASSLVLNTEAFF. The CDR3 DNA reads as TGCGCCAGCAGCTTGGTTTTGAACACTGAAGCTTTCTTT.

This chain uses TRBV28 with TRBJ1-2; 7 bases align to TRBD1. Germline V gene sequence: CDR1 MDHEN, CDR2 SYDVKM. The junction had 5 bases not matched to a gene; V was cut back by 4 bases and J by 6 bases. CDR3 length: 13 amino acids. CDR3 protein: CASSWDRRDGYTF. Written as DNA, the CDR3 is TGTGCCAGCAGTTGGGACAGACGGGATGGCTACACCTTC.

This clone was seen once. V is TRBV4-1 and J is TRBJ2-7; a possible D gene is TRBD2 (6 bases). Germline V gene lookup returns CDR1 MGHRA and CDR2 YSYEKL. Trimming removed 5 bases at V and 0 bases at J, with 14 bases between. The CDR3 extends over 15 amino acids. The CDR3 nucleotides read TGCGCCAGCAGCGTTATAGCGGTTAGCTCCTACGAGCAGTACTTC. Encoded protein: CASSVIAVSSYEQYF.

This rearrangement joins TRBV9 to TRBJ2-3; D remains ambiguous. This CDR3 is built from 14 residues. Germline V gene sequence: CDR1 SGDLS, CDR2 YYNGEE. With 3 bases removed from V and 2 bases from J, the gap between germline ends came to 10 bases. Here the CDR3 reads CASSAAPPTDTQYF. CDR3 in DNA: TGTGCCAGCAGCGCCGCCCCCCCCACAGATACGCAGTATTTT.

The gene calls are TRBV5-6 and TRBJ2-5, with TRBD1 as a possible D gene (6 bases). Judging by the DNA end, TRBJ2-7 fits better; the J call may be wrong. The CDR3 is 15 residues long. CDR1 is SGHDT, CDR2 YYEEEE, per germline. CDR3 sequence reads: CASSPRGSSRHEQYF. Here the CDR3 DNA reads TGTGCCAGCAGCCCGAGGGGGTCCTCACGCCACGAGCAGTACTTC.

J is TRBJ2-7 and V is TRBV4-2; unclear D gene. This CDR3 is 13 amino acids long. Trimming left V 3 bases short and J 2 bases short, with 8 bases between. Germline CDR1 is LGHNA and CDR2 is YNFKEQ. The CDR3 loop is CASSHDTTYEQYF. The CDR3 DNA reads TGTGCCAGCAGCCATGACACTACCTACGAGCAGTACTTC.

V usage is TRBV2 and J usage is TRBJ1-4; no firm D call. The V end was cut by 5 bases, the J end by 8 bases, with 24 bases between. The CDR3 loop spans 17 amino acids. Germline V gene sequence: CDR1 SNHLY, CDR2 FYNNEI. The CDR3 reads CASSRGLHGSPSEKLFF. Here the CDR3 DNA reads TGTGCCAGCAGTCGAGGACTTCACGGGAGCCCCTCAGAAAAACTGTTTTTT.

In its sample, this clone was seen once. CDR3 region: CAISDLDGYNEQFF. The CDR3 DNA is TGTGCCATCAGTGACTTAGACGGATACAATGAGCAGTTCTTC. The rearrangement links TRBV10-3 to TRBJ2-1; no definite D call. Trimming removed 3 bases at V and 4 bases at J, with 10 bases between. The CDR3 is 14 amino acids. Germline CDR1 reads ENHRY; CDR2 reads SYGVKD.

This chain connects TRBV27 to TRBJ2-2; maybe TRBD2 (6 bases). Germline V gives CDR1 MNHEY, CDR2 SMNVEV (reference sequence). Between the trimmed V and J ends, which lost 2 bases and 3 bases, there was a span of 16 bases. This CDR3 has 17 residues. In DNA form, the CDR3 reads TGTGCCAGCAGTTTAGACGCGGGGTGGGCGGACACCGGGGAGCTGTTTTTT. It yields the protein CASSLDAGWADTGELFF.

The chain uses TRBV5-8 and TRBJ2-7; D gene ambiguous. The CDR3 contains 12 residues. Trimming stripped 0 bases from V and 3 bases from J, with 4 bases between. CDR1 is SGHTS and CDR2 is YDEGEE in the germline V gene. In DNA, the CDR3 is TGTGCCAGCAGCTTGGGGGTCTACGAGCAGTACTTC. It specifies CASSLGVYEQYF.

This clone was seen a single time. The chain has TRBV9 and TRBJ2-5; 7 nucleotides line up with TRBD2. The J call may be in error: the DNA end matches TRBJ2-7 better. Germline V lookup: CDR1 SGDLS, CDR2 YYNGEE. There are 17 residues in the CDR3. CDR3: CASSPRAAAGDYYEQYF. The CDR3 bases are TGTGCCAGCAGCCCCAGGGCCGCCGCGGGAGACTACTACGAGCAGTACTTC.

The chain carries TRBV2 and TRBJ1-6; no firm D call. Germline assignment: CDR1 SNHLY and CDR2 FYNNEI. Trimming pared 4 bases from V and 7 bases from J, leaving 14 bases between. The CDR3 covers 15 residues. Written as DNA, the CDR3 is TGTGCCAGCAGTGGAAGTCATCCAATGAATTCACCCCTCCACTTT. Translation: CASSGSHPMNSPLHF.

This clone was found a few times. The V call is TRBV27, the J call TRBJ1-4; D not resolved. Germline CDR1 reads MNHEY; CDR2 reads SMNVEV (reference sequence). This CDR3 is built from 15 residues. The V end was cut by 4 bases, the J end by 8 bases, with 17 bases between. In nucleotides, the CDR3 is TGTGCCAGCAGTTGGAGGGCGGGGAATAGCGAAAAACTGTTTTTT. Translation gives CASSWRAGNSEKLFF.

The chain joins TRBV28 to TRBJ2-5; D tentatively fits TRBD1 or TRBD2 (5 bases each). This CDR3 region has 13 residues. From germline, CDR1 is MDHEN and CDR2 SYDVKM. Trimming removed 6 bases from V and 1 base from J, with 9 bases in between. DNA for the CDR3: TGTGCCAGCAGACGGGACGGCCAAGAGACCCAGTACTTC. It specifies CASRRDGQETQYF.